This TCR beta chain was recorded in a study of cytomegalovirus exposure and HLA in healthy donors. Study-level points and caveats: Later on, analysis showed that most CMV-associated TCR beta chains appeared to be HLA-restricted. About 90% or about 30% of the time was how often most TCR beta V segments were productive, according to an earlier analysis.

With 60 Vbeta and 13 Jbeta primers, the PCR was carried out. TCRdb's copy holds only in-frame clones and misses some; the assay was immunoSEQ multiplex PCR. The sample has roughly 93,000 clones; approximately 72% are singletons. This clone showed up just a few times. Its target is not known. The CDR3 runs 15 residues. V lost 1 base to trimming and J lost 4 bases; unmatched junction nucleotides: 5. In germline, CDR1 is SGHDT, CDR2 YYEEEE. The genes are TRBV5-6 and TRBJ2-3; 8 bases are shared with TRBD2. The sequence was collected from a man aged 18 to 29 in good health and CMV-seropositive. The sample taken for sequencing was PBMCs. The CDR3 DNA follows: TGTGCCAGCAGCTTGCCGGGGGGGCCTTCAGATACGCAGTATTTT. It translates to CASSLPGGPSDTQYF.